Listed below are T cell receptor beta chains from one sample, sequenced in a study of cytomegalovirus exposure and HLA in healthy donors. Data came from immunoSEQ multiplex PCR; TCRdb stores just in-frame clones and leaves some out. The table includes around 100,000 clones, around two thirds detected once. Input material: PBMCs. The receptor set was obtained from a man aged 30 to 39 in good health and CMV-seropositive. The CDR3 runs from the conserved cysteine through the conserved F or W. The order of the fields is D gene, V gene, J gene, clone size, CDR3 protein, CDR3 DNA. The D gene is left open where the match is weak. Clone size is not always given. Where it is, it says once, few, many or a class for expanded clones.

D: -; V: TRBV5-1; J: TRBJ1-2; size: -; CDR3: CASARDIYGYTF; DNA: TGCGCCAGCGCGAGGGACATCTATGGCTACACCTTC
D: -; V: TRBV6-5; J: TRBJ2-7; size: -; CDR3: CASSVRGSSYEQYF; DNA: TGTGCCAGCAGTGTAAGGGGGTCCTCCTACGAGCAGTACTTC
D: -; V: TRBV9; J: TRBJ1-1; size: once; CDR3: CASSGSSDSPFF; DNA: TGTGCCAGCAGCGGATCGTCGGACTCACCTTTCTTT
D: -; V: TRBV11-2; J: TRBJ1-1; size: few; CDR3: CASSLAGAEAFF; DNA: TGTGCCAGCAGCTTAGCAGGGGCGGAAGCTTTCTTT
D: -; V: TRBV5-1; J: TRBJ2-1; size: -; CDR3: CASKFRDSSYNEQFF; DNA: TGCGCCAGCAAATTCCGGGACTCCTCCTACAATGAGCAGTTCTTC
D: TRBD1; V: TRBV7-9; J: TRBJ2-7; size: -; CDR3: CASSTGQNTYEQYF; DNA: TGTGCCAGCAGCACGGGACAGAATACCTACGAGCAGTACTTC
D: -; V: TRBV5-6; J: TRBJ2-7; size: -; CDR3: CASSLGSVYEQYF; DNA: TGTGCCAGCAGCTTGGGTTCTGTGTACGAGCAGTACTTC
D: TRBD2; V: TRBV18; J: TRBJ2-7; size: -; CDR3: CASSPGAGDEQYF; DNA: TGTGCCAGCTCACCAGGGGCGGGGGACGAGCAGTACTTC
D: -; V: TRBV7-8; J: TRBJ2-5; size: -; CDR3: CASSLISGGTQYF; DNA: TGTGCCAGCAGCTTAATATCCGGGGGGACCCAGTACTTC
D: TRBD1; V: TRBV11-2; J: TRBJ2-2; size: -; CDR3: CASSLLGRQGNTGELFF; DNA: TGTGCCAGCAGCTTATTAGGTAGACAGGGAAACACCGGGGAGCTGTTTTTT
D: TRBD2; V: TRBV19; J: TRBJ2-7; size: -; CDR3: CASTGGGPYEQYF; DNA: TGTGCCAGTACGGGCGGGGGGCCGTACGAGCAGTACTTC
D: TRBD1; V: TRBV18; J: TRBJ2-2; size: -; CDR3: CASSTDRADTGELFF; DNA: TGTGCCAGCTCCACGGACAGGGCGGACACCGGGGAGCTGTTTTTT
D: -; V: TRBV2; J: TRBJ2-7; size: -; CDR3: CASSASRYEQYF; DNA: TGTGCCAGCAGCGCTTCTCGGTACGAGCAGTACTTC
D: -; V: TRBV19; J: TRBJ1-3; size: -; CDR3: CAATTGGNTIYF; DNA: TGTGCCGCCACGACTGGAGGAAACACCATATATTTT
D: -; V: TRBV7-9; J: TRBJ2-7; size: -; CDR3: CASRRDSKTEQYF; DNA: TGTGCCAGCAGGCGGGACTCCAAGACCGAGCAGTACTTC
D: -; V: TRBV4-1; J: TRBJ2-1; size: few; CDR3: CASSQAGTRSSYNEQFF; DNA: TGCGCCAGCAGCCAAGCGGGTACCCGTAGCTCCTACAATGAGCAGTTCTTC
D: -; V: TRBV29-1; J: TRBJ1-5; size: -; CDR3: CSALKDTAQHF; DNA: TGCAGCGCTCTCAAGGATACAGCCCAGCATTTT
D: TRBD2; V: TRBV5-1; J: TRBJ2-5; size: -; CDR3: CASSLLTSGGYETQYF; DNA: TGCGCCAGCAGCCTGCTAACTAGCGGGGGATATGAGACCCAGTACTTC
D: -; V: TRBV7-8; J: TRBJ1-2; size: once; CDR3: CASSLATGTKGGYTF; DNA: TGTGCCAGCAGCTTAGCAACCGGGACAAAAGGAGGCTACACCTTC
D: TRBD2; V: TRBV7-9; J: TRBJ2-5; size: -; CDR3: CASSLALAGGEETQYF; DNA: TGTGCCAGCAGCTTAGCCCTAGCGGGGGGGGAAGAGACCCAGTACTTC
D: TRBD1; V: TRBV2; J: TRBJ2-7; size: few; CDR3: CASITSTGGFYEQYF; DNA: TGTGCCAGCATCACTTCTACAGGGGGTTTCTACGAGCAGTACTTC
D: TRBD2; V: TRBV5-4; J: TRBJ2-1; size: -; CDR3: CASSLASGGYDEQFF; DNA: TGTGCCAGCAGCCTGGCTAGCGGGGGGTACGATGAGCAGTTCTTC
D: -; V: TRBV5-1; J: TRBJ2-5; size: once; CDR3: CASSSGQPKETQYF; DNA: TGCGCCAGCAGCTCAGGACAGCCAAAAGAGACCCAGTACTTC
D: TRBD1; V: TRBV5-1; J: TRBJ1-2; size: -; CDR3: CASSGGTGVGYTF; DNA: TGCGCCAGCAGCGGCGGGACAGGGGTTGGCTACACCTTC
D: TRBD2; V: TRBV10-1; J: TRBJ2-1; size: -; CDR3: CASSDWTSDNEQFF; DNA: TGCGCCAGCAGTGATTGGACTAGCGACAATGAGCAGTTCTTC
D: -; V: TRBV9; J: TRBJ1-3; size: once; CDR3: CASSVGVSGNTIYF; DNA: TGTGCCAGCAGCGTAGGCGTCTCTGGAAACACCATATATTTT
D: -; V: TRBV9; J: TRBJ2-2; size: -; CDR3: CASSSDGGAYTGELFF; DNA: TGTGCCAGCAGCTCCGATGGGGGGGCCTACACCGGGGAGCTGTTTTTT
D: -; V: TRBV2; J: TRBJ2-4; size: -; CDR3: CASREQGRGNIQYF; DNA: TGTGCCAGCAGGGAACAGGGACGGGGGAACATTCAGTACTTC
D: TRBD1; V: TRBV15; J: TRBJ2-7; size: -; CDR3: CATSSQTGPYEQYF; DNA: TGTGCCACCAGCAGCCAGACAGGGCCCTACGAGCAGTACTTC
D: -; V: TRBV27; J: TRBJ2-7; size: few; CDR3: CASSLGQGQEQYF; DNA: TGTGCCAGCAGTTTAGGGCAGGGTCAGGAGCAGTACTTC
D: TRBD1; V: TRBV7-2; J: TRBJ1-2; size: -; CDR3: CASSTAGGSGYGYTF; DNA: TGTGCCAGCAGCACAGCAGGGGGTTCTGGTTATGGCTACACCTTC
D: TRBD1; V: TRBV5-4; J: TRBJ2-1; size: -; CDR3: CASSLRAQGAYNEQFF; DNA: TGTGCCAGCAGCTTGAGGGCACAGGGGGCCTACAATGAGCAGTTCTTC
D: -; V: TRBV7-9; J: TRBJ2-1; size: -; CDR3: CASSLVNNEQFF; DNA: TGTGCCAGCAGCTTAGTCAACAATGAGCAGTTCTTC
D: -; V: TRBV19; J: TRBJ1-6; size: few; CDR3: CASSGRQESNSPLHF; DNA: TGTGCCAGTAGTGGGCGACAGGAATCTAATTCACCCCTCCACTTT
D: -; V: TRBV25-1; J: TRBJ2-3; size: -; CDR3: CASSAHRGGAADTQYF; DNA: TGTGCCAGCAGTGCCCACAGGGGGGGAGCCGCAGATACGCAGTATTTT
D: -; V: TRBV6-4; J: TRBJ1-1; size: -; CDR3: CASSDSAGRTEAFF; DNA: TGTGCCAGCAGTGACTCCGCGGGAAGAACTGAAGCTTTCTTT
D: -; V: TRBV7-8; J: TRBJ1-5; size: -; CDR3: CASSPRSGRAPNQPQHF; DNA: TGTGCCAGCAGCCCACGATCGGGGAGAGCCCCTAATCAGCCCCAGCATTTT
D: TRBD1; V: TRBV7-2; J: TRBJ1-2; size: -; CDR3: CASNPEGAHGYTF; DNA: TGTGCCAGCAACCCCGAGGGGGCGCACGGCTACACCTTC
D: TRBD1; V: TRBV11-2; J: TRBJ2-7; size: -; CDR3: CASTEKTGAVEQYF; DNA: TGTGCCAGCACCGAAAAGACAGGGGCCGTCGAGCAGTACTTC
D: TRBD1; V: TRBV6-5; J: TRBJ1-2; size: -; CDR3: CASSYLPGTGGGYTF; DNA: TGTGCCAGCAGTTACTTGCCCGGGACAGGCGGAGGCTACACCTTC
D: -; V: TRBV10-3; J: TRBJ1-3; size: -; CDR3: CAISSPGAGNTIYF; DNA: TGTGCCATCAGCTCGCCAGGGGCTGGAAACACCATATATTTT
D: TRBD1; V: TRBV9; J: TRBJ2-7; size: -; CDR3: CASSVEGQVSGKQYF; DNA: TGTGCCAGCAGCGTAGAGGGACAGGTTTCGGGAAAGCAGTACTTC
D: -; V: TRBV19; J: TRBJ2-7; size: -; CDR3: CASSIYGNEQYF; DNA: TGTGCCAGTAGTATTTACGGTAACGAGCAGTACTTC
D: -; V: TRBV6-5; J: TRBJ1-2; size: -; CDR3: CASSYSIGNYGYTF; DNA: TGTGCCAGCAGTTACTCGATCGGGAACTATGGCTACACCTTC
D: TRBD1; V: TRBV5-8; J: TRBJ1-5; size: few; CDR3: CASSPGTGVNQPQHF; DNA: TGTGCCAGCAGCCCGGGGACAGGGGTCAATCAGCCCCAGCATTTT
D: TRBD1; V: TRBV7-9; J: TRBJ2-5; size: -; CDR3: CASSPRTGGQETQYF; DNA: TGTGCCAGCAGCCCCCGGACAGGGGGCCAGGAGACCCAGTACTTC
D: TRBD1; V: TRBV5-1; J: TRBJ1-6; size: few; CDR3: CASSQQGPRNSPLHF; DNA: TGCGCCAGCAGCCAACAGGGGCCGAGAAATTCACCCCTCCACTTT
D: -; V: TRBV5-1; J: TRBJ1-2; size: -; CDR3: CASSSGQVRGYTF; DNA: TGCGCCAGCAGCTCGGGACAAGTTAGGGGCTACACCTTC
D: TRBD2; V: TRBV27; J: TRBJ2-5; size: once; CDR3: CASRPSGGQETQYF; DNA: TGTGCCAGCAGGCCTAGCGGGGGGCAAGAGACCCAGTACTTC
D: -; V: TRBV19; J: TRBJ2-7; size: -; CDR3: CASSKDTYEQYF; DNA: TGTGCCAGTAGTAAGGACACCTACGAGCAGTACTTC
D: TRBD1; V: TRBV6-6; J: TRBJ2-2; size: -; CDR3: CASSHTGGAPGELFF; DNA: TGTGCCAGCAGTCATACAGGGGGCGCTCCCGGGGAGCTGTTTTTT